The sequence of this TCR beta chain was determined in a study of T cell responses to AZD1222 COVID-19 vaccine. The study's findings and limits: Along spike, vaccine-associated CD4 TCRs were found throughout, with dominance at 160-218 and 743-854.

The V segment lost 6 bases and the J segment 3 bases; nucleotides outside the gene matches: 8. The CDR3 totals 16 residues. The germline gives CDR1 SNHLY, CDR2 FYNNEI. With respect to this clone: Antigen specificity is unknown.

Sequencing was performed with immunoSEQ multiplex PCR; in TCRdb, only in-frame clones are kept and a portion is missing. Of tens of thousands of clones in the sample, roughly nine tenths were seen once. The sequenced sample was peripheral blood, obtained 28 days after the second AZD1222 dose. The V and J genes are TRBV2 and TRBJ1-3; 10 bases agree with TRBD1. The TCR comes from an adult who received the AZD1222 COVID-19 vaccine. This chain's CDR3 is CASSDPGQGFGNTIYF. CDR3 DNA sequence: TGTGCCAGCAGCGATCCGGGACAGGGGTTTGGAAACACCATATATTTT.